This T cell receptor beta chain was captured by sequencing in a study of blood T cell repertoires in COVID-19. Study-wide background: There were acute and convalescent COVID-19 samples, and they came from the United States, Italy and Spain. From T cells, B-cell-depleted T cells, or PBMCs came the material, which was cDNA or gDNA.

The V gene's germline CDR1 is SEHNR and CDR2 FQNEAQ (reference sequence). CDR3 length: 15 amino acids. Trimming left V 1 base short and J 0 bases short, with 10 bases between. In the authors' methods: Counts of nucleated cells, estimated from reference gene primer amplification, were obtained. Assay: immunoSEQ multiplex PCR; the TCRdb copy retains only in-frame clones and omits some. That table gives V, J and clone size, and the DNA gave D and trimming. The sample consists of about 300,000 clones, 70% to 90% of them appearing once. This clone was found once. The V gene is TRBV7-9, the J gene TRBJ2-7; D remains ambiguous. Sequenced material: peripheral blood. The origin of this receptor is a man aged 18 to 35 who had recovered from COVID-19. CDR3: CASSLGVASSYEQYF. CDR3 nucleotide sequence: TGTGCCAGCAGCTTAGGGGTGGCTAGCTCCTACGAGCAGTACTTC.